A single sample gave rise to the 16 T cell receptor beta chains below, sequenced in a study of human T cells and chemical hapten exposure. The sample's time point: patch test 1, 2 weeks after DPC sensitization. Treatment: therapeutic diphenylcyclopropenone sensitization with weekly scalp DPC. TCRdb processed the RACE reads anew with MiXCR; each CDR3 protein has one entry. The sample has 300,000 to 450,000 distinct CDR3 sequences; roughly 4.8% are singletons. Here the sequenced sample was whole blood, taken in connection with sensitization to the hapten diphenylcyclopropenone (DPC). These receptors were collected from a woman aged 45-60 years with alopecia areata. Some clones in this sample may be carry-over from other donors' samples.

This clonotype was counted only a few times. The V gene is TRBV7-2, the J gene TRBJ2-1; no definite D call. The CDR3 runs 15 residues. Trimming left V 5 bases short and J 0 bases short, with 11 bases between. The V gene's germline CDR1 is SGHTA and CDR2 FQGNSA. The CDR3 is CASSPSQLSYNEQFF. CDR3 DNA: TGTGCCAGCAGCCCCTCACAACTCTCCTACAATGAGCAGTTCTTC.

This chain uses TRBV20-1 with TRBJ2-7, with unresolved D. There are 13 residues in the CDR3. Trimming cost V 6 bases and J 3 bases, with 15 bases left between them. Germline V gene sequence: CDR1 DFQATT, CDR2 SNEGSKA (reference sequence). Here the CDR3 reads CSAQDGVYYEQYF. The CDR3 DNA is TGCAGTGCCCAGGACGGAGTCTACTACGAGCAGTACTTC.

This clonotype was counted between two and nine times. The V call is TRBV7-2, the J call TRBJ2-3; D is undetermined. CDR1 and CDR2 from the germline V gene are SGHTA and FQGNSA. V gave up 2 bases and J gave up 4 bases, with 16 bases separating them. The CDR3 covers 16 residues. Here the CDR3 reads CASSLTLQVRSDTQYF. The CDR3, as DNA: TGTGCCAGCAGCTTAACTCTCCAGGTGCGCTCAGATACGCAGTATTTT.

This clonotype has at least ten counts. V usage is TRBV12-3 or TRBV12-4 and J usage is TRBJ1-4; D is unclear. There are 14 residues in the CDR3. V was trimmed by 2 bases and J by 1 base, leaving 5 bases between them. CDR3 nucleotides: TGTGCCAGCAGTTTAATGGAAACTAATGAAAAACTGTTTTTT. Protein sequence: CASSLMETNEKLFF.

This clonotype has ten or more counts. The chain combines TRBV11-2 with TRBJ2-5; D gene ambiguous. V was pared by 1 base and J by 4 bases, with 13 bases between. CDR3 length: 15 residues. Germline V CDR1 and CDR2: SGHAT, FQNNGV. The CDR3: CASSLASPSIETQYF. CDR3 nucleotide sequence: TGTGCCAGCAGCTTAGCTAGTCCTAGTATAGAGACCCAGTACTTC.

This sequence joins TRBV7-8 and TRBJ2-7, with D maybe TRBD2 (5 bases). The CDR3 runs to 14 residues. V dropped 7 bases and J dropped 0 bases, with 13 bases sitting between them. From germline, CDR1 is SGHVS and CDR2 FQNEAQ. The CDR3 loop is CASKEVLSSYEQYF. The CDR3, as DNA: TGTGCCAGCAAGGAGGTTCTAAGCTCCTACGAGCAGTACTTC.

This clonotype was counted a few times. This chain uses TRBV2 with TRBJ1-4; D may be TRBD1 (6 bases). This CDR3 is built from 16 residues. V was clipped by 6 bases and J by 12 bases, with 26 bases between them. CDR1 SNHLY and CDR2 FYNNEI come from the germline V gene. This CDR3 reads CASSWSLQGVREELFF. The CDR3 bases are TGTGCCAGCAGCTGGAGTCTACAGGGCGTTCGTGAGGAACTGTTTTTT.

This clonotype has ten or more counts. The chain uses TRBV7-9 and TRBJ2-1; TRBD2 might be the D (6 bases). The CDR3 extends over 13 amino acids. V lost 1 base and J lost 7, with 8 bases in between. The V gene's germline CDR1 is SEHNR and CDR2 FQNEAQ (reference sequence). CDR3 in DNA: TGTGCCAGCAGCTTAGGTGCGGGGAATGAGCAGTTCTTC. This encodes CASSLGAGNEQFF.

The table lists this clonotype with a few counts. The CDR3 here is CASSPAVGPSYEQYF. The CDR3 nucleotides are TGTGCCAGCAGCCCAGCGGTGGGGCCCTCCTACGAGCAGTACTTC. The chain employs TRBV7-9 and TRBJ2-7; perhaps D is TRBD1 or TRBD2 (5 bases each). The CDR3 runs 15 residues. V lost 5 bases and J 0 bases, leaving 14 bases between the germline ends. The V gene's germline CDR1 is SEHNR and CDR2 FQNEAQ (reference sequence).

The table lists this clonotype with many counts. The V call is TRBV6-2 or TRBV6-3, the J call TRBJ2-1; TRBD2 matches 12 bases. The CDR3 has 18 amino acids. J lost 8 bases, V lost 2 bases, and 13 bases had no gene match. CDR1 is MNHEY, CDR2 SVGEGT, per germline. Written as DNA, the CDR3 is TGTGCCAGCAGTTACCCCCTGCCTAGCGGGGGGGGAAGAGATGAGCAGTTCTTC. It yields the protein CASSYPLPSGGGRDEQFF.

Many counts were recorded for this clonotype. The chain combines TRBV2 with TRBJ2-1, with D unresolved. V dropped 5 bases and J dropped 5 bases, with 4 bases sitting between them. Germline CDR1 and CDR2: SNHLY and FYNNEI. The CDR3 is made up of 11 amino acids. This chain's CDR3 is CASSFDNEQFF. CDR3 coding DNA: TGTGCCAGCAGTTTTGACAATGAGCAGTTCTTC.

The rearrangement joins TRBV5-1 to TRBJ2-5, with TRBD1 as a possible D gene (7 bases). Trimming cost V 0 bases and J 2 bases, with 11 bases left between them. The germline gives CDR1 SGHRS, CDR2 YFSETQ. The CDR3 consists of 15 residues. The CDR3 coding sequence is TGCGCCAGCAGCTTGGGGACAGGACTACAAGAGACCCAGTACTTC. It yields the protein CASSLGTGLQETQYF. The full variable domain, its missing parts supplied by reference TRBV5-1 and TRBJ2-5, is KAGVTQTPRYLIKTRGQQVTLSCSPISGHRSVSWYQQTPGQGLQFLFEYFSETQRNKGNFPGRFSGRQFSNSRSEMNVSTLELGDSALYLCASSLGTGLQETQYFGPGTRLLVL.

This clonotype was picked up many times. For the CDR3, the DNA is TGCAGTGCTGACGAGACTAGCGGGGTTGATACGCAGTATTTT. This encodes CSADETSGVDTQYF. The genes are TRBV20-1 and TRBJ2-3; 11 bases align to TRBD2. Germline values: CDR1 DFQATT, CDR2 SNEGSKA (reference sequence). This CDR3 is 14 amino acids long. J was trimmed by 6 bases and V by 5 bases; bases with no gene match: 7.

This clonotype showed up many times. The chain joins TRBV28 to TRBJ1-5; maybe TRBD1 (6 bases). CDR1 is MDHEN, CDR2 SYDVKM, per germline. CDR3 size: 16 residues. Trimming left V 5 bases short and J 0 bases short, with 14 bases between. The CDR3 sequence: CASSTPGGGSNQPQHF. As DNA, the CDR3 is TGTGCCAGCAGTACCCCGGGAGGGGGTAGCAATCAGCCCCAGCATTTT.

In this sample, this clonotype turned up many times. CDR3 sequence (DNA): TGTGCCAGCAGTGCCGACAGCCAGAGCTATGGCTACACCTTC. Amino acid sequence: CASSADSQSYGYTF. J is TRBJ1-2 and V is TRBV6-5; TRBD1 might be the D (5 bases). The germline V gene encodes CDR1 MNHEY and CDR2 SVGAGI. This CDR3 has 14 amino acids. Deletions cut 5 bases from V and 4 bases from J, with 14 bases between.

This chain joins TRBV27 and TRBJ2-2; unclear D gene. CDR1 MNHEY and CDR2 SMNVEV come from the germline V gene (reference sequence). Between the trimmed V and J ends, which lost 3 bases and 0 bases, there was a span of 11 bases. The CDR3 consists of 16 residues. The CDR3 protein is CASSFSSNANTGELFF. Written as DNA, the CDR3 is TGTGCCAGCAGTTTCAGTTCAAACGCGAACACCGGGGAGCTGTTTTTT.